This T cell receptor beta chain was documented in a study of vaccination and CD4 T cells after COVID-19. Indicated treatment: approximately 9-day PBMC culture with coronavirus spike peptide pools or control peptides (ViraFEST assay). A negative selection step was used to isolate CD4+ T cells once culture had run for 10 days. An Oncomine TCR Beta short-read assay was used to sequence the DNA from cultured CD4+ T cells. TCRdb re-called the PCR reads through MiXCR, storing one row per CDR3 protein. The sample carries around 2,600 distinct CDR3 sequences, roughly 84% recorded once. This clonotype appeared a single time. No antigen is known for it. Sequenced material: CD4+ T cells from blood, cultured in vitro. This receptor was identified in a human donor who had recovered from COVID-19.

The CDR3 DNA reads as TGTGCCAGTAGTACCCTTCCGACAGGGTCCAATCAGCCCCAGCATTTT. Its translation is CASSTLPTGSNQPQHF. The chain is built from TRBV19 and TRBJ1-5, with 7 bases aligning to TRBD1. Germline-derived CDR1 and CDR2 are LNHDA and SQIVND (reference sequence). This CDR3 is built from 16 residues. Trimming removed 4 bases from V and 3 bases from J; junction bases left unmatched: 9.